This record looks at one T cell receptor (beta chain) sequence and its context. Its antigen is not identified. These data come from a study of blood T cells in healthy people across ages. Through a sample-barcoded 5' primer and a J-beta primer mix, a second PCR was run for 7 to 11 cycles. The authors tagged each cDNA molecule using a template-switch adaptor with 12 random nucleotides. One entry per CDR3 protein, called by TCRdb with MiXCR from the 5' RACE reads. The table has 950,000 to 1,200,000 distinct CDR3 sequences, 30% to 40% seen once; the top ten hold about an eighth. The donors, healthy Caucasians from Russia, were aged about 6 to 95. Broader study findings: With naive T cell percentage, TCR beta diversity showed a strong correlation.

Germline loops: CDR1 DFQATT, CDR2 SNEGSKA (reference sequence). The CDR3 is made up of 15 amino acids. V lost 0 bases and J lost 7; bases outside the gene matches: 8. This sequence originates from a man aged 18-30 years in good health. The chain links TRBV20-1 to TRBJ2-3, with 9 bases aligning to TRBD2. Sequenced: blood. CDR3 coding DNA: TGCAGTGCTAGAGATCGACCAGCGGGGGGACATACGCAGTATTTT. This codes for CSARDRPAGGHTQYF.